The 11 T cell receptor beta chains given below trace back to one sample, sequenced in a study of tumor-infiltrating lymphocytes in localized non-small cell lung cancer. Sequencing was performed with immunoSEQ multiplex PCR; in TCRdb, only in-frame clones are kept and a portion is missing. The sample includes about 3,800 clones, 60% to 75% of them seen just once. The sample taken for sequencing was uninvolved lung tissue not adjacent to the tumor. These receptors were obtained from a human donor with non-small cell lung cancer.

CDR3 sequence (DNA): TGTGCCAGCAGTTACACCGGGGCAAACTATGGCTACACCTTC. Translating gives CASSYTGANYGYTF. The rearrangement uses TRBV6-5 and TRBJ1-2; D might be TRBD1 (5 bases). V lost 2 bases and J lost 2, with 9 bases in between. The germline gives CDR1 MNHEY, CDR2 SVGAGI. The CDR3 consists of 14 residues.

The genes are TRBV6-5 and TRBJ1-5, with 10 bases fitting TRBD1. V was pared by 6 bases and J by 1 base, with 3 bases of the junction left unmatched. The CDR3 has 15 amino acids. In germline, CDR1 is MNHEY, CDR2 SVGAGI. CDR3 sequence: CASREGQGSNQPQHF. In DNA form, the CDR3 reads TGTGCCAGCAGGGAGGGACAGGGGAGCAATCAGCCCCAGCATTTT.

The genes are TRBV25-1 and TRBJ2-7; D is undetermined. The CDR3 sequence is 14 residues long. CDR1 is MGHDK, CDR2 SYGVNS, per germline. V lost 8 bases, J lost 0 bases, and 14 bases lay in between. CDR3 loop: CASGLRYFSYEQYF. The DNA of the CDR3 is TGTGCCAGCGGCCTAAGGTACTTCTCCTACGAGCAGTACTTC.

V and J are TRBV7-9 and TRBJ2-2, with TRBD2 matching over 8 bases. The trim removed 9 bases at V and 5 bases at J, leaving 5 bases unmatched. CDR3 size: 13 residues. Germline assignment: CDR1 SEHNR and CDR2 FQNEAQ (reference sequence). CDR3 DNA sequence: TGTGCCAGTCCGGGACTAGTAACCGGGGAGCTGTTTTTT. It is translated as CASPGLVTGELFF. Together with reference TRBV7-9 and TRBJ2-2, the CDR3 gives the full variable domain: DTGVSQNPRHKITKRGQNVTFRCDPISEHNRLYWYRQTLGQGPEFLTYFQNEAQLEKSRLLSDRFSAERPKGSFSTLEIQRTEQGDSAMYLCASPGLVTGELFFGEGSRLTVL.

For the CDR3, the DNA is TGTGCCAGCAGTTCGGACAGGCCTTCACCCCTCCACTTT. Its translation: CASSSDRPSPLHF. V is TRBV6-1 and J is TRBJ1-6; 7 nucleotides match TRBD1. The germline CDR1 and CDR2 sequences are MNHNS and SASEGT. The CDR3 sequence is 13 residues long. The trim removed 5 bases at V and 9 bases at J, leaving 4 bases unmatched.

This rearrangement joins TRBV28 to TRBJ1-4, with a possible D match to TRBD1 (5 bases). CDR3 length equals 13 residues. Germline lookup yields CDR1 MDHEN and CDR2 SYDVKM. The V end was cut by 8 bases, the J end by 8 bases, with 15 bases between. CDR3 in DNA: TGTGCCAGCTATACTTCCAGGGACGAAAAACTGTTTTTT. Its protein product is CASYTSRDEKLFF.

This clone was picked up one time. CDR3 coding DNA: TGTGCCACCAGCAGAGGACGGCACAATTATTCACCCCTCCACTTT. It yields the protein CATSRGRHNYSPLHF. The chain combines TRBV15 with TRBJ1-6, with unresolved D. V gave up 1 base and J gave up 8 bases, with 12 bases separating them. The CDR3 length is 15 residues. CDR1 and CDR2 (germline): LNHNV, YYDKDF (reference sequence).

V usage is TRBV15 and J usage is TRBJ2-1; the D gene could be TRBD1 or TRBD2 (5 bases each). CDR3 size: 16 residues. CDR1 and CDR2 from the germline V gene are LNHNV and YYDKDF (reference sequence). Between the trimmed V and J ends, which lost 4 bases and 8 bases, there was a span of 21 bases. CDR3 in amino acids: CATSTVEGSHRDEQFF. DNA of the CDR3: TGTGCCACCAGCACCGTTGAGGGGAGTCACCGGGATGAGCAGTTCTTC.

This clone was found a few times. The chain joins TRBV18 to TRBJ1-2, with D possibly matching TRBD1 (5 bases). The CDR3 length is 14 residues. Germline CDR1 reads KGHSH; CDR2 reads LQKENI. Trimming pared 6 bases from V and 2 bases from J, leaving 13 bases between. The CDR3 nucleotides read TGTGCCAGCTCTGGTGGGGGTGCCAACTATGGCTACACCTTC. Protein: CASSGGGANYGYTF.

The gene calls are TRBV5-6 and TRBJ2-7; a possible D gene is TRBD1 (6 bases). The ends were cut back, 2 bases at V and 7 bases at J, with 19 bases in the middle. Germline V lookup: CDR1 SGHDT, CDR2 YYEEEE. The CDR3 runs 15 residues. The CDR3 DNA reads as TGTGCCAGCAGCTTCGGGGCAGGGGTATCTCGGGAGCAGTACTTC. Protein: CASSFGAGVSREQYF.

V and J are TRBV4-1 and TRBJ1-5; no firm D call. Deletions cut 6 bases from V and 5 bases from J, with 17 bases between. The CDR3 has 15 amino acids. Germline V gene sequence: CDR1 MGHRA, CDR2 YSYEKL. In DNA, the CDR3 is TGCGCCAGCAGGGAAAACCCTTACACCTATCAGCCCCAGCATTTT. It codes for CASRENPYTYQPQHF.